A single sample is the source of the 20 T cell receptor beta chains below, sequenced in a study of blood T cell repertoires in COVID-19. Method: immunoSEQ multiplex PCR; TCRdb's copy keeps in-frame clones and lacks some. Of roughly 120,000 clones detected, approximately 82% appear once; the ten largest clones hold just under 7.5%. Specimen: peripheral blood. The receptors stem from a man in his 70s with active or convalescent COVID-19.

The V and J genes are TRBV7-8 and TRBJ2-1; tentatively, D is TRBD1 (5 bases). The germline CDR1 and CDR2 sequences are SGHVS and FQNEAQ. Between the trimmed V and J ends, which lost 1 base and 5 bases, there was a span of 12 bases. This CDR3 is 15 amino acids long. This CDR3 reads CASSLDGQGNNEQFF. Written as DNA, the CDR3 is TGTGCCAGCAGCTTAGATGGCCAGGGTAACAATGAGCAGTTCTTC.

This clone was seen just once. The chain uses TRBV6-5 and TRBJ1-4; D remains ambiguous. Trimming removed 5 bases from V and 0 bases from J, with 7 bases in between. Germline V CDR1 and CDR2: MNHEY, SVGAGI. The CDR3 length is 14 residues. In nucleotides, the CDR3 is TGTGCCAGCAGTCCCCTCTCAACTAATGAAAAACTGTTTTTT. Translated, it gives CASSPLSTNEKLFF.

The chain recombines TRBV10-3 with TRBJ1-1; D call uncertain. The CDR3 covers 14 residues. CDR1 ENHRY and CDR2 SYGVKD come from the germline V gene. Trimming removed 8 bases at V and 0 bases at J, with 13 bases between. The CDR3 loop reads CAIHPRGMNTEAFF. The CDR3 DNA sequence: TGTGCCATCCATCCGCGGGGAATGAACACTGAAGCTTTCTTT.

The chain has TRBV7-2 and TRBJ2-2, with TRBD1 identical over 11 bases. Germline values: CDR1 SGHTA, CDR2 FQGNSA. The CDR3 extends over 17 amino acids. The V gene end was trimmed by 4 bases and the J gene end by 5 bases; junction bases not matched to a gene: 9. The CDR3 here is CASSWRAGQGATGELFF. CDR3 nucleotide sequence: TGTGCCAGCAGCTGGAGGGCAGGACAGGGGGCAACCGGGGAGCTGTTTTTT.

The rearrangement links TRBV5-8 to TRBJ1-5, with TRBD1 matching over 7 bases. The CDR3 runs 16 residues. Trimming at V came to 0 bases and at J to 5 bases, leaving 8 bases not matched to a gene. Germline-derived CDR1 and CDR2 are SGHTS and YDEGEE. The CDR3 loop reads CASSLGGRQGYQPQHF. CDR3 bases: TGTGCCAGCAGCTTGGGAGGGAGACAGGGCTATCAGCCCCAGCATTTT.

This sequence joins TRBV5-8 and TRBJ2-5, with 9 bases matching TRBD2. This CDR3 spans 14 amino acids. Germline V CDR1 and CDR2: SGHTS, YDEGEE. V was pared by 4 bases and J by 5 bases, with 6 bases of the junction left unmatched. The CDR3 sequence is CASSPGTSLETQYF. The DNA of the CDR3 is TGTGCCAGCAGCCCCGGGACTAGCTTGGAGACCCAGTACTTC.

V is TRBV6-5 and J is TRBJ1-2; 7 positions agree with TRBD1. The CDR3 consists of 14 residues. The trim removed 6 bases at V and 4 bases at J, leaving 8 bases unmatched. Looked up from germline, CDR1 is MNHEY and CDR2 is SVGAGI. The CDR3 DNA reads as TGTGCCAGCAGCTCAGGGGGAATGGGCTATGGCTACACCTTC. It codes for CASSSGGMGYGYTF.

This clone was seen just once. J is TRBJ1-2 and V is TRBV6-2 or TRBV6-3; D may be TRBD1 (6 bases). In germline, CDR1 is MNHEY, CDR2 SVGEGT. The CDR3 is 14 residues long. V was trimmed by 2 bases and J by 5 bases, leaving 12 bases between them. DNA of the CDR3: TGTGCCAGCAGTTACCTGGGGGCGCGGTATGGCTACACCTTC. Its protein is CASSYLGARYGYTF.

The V gene is TRBV9, the J gene TRBJ1-1, with 8 bases aligning to TRBD1. Germline values: CDR1 SGDLS, CDR2 YYNGEE. Germline trimming cut 0 bases from V and 4 bases from J; bases unmatched to any gene: 17. The CDR3 has 19 amino acids. For the CDR3, the DNA is TGTGCCAGCAGCGTAGGGGTAGGACAGGGTCTCGAAAGGGGCACTGAAGCTTTCTTT. Translation: CASSVGVGQGLERGTEAFF.

V usage is TRBV7-3 and J usage is TRBJ1-5; D call uncertain. V dropped 0 bases and J dropped 1 base, with 7 bases sitting between them. CDR1 is SGHTA, CDR2 FQGTGA, per germline. This CDR3 comprises 15 residues. This CDR3 is CASSLTGVSNQPQHF. The CDR3, as DNA: TGTGCCAGCAGCTTAACCGGGGTCAGCAATCAGCCCCAGCATTTT.

This sequence joins TRBV9 and TRBJ1-1; D is undetermined. Germline V gene lookup returns CDR1 SGDLS and CDR2 YYNGEE. V was pared by 0 bases and J by 7 bases, with 10 bases between. CDR3 length equals 13 residues. The CDR3 here is CASSVGGSGEAFF. In DNA form, the CDR3 reads TGTGCCAGCAGCGTAGGAGGGAGTGGTGAAGCTTTCTTT.

The chain links TRBV28 to TRBJ1-6; TRBD1 matches at 10 bases. The length of the CDR3 is 14 residues. Trimming took 6 bases from V and 8 from J; bases not matched to a gene: 4. Germline assignment: CDR1 MDHEN and CDR2 SYDVKM. CDR3 sequence reads: CASSPGTGDSPLHF. The CDR3 nucleotides are TGTGCCAGCAGCCCCGGGACAGGGGATTCACCCCTCCACTTT. Combining the CDR3 with reference TRBV28 and TRBJ1-6 gives the whole variable domain DVKVTQSSRYLVKRTGEKVFLECVQDMDHENMFWYRQDPGLGLRLIYFSYDVKMKEKGDIPEGYSVSREKKERFSLILESASTNQTSMYLCASSPGTGDSPLHFGNGTRLTVT.

This chain connects TRBV5-1 to TRBJ2-1; D perhaps matches TRBD2 (5 bases). Per the germline V gene, CDR1 is SGHRS and CDR2 is YFSETQ. V was shortened by 4 bases and J by 9 bases, with 11 bases between the two germline ends. This CDR3 contains 12 residues. The CDR3 DNA reads TGCGCCAGCAGCATTACTAGTGGTGAGCAGTTCTTC. This gives the protein CASSITSGEQFF. The full variable domain, in which reference TRBV5-1 and TRBJ2-1 provide the parts outside the CDR3, is KAGVTQTPRYLIKTRGQQVTLSCSPISGHRSVSWYQQTPGQGLQFLFEYFSETQRNKGNFPGRFSGRQFSNSRSEMNVSTLELGDSALYLCASSITSGEQFFGPGTRLTVL.

This chain connects TRBV7-2 to TRBJ2-7; 12 nucleotides line up with TRBD2. V trimming: 4 bases; J trimming: 4 bases; junction bases outside the gene matches: 8. CDR3 size: 16 residues. The V gene's germline CDR1 is SGHTA and CDR2 FQGNSA. The CDR3 DNA sequence: TGTGCCAGCAGCTCTCTAGCGGGAGGGCCGTCATACGAGCAGTACTTC. Its translation: CASSSLAGGPSYEQYF.

V and J are TRBV19 and TRBJ2-1; TRBD2 aligns across 8 bases. This CDR3 spans 13 amino acids. Germline V gene sequence: CDR1 LNHDA, CDR2 SQIVND (reference sequence). V was clipped by 7 bases and J by 9 bases; unmatched bases: 8. CDR3 DNA: TGTGCCAGTACCCCGAGCGGGAGATCTGAGCAGTTCTTC. Translated, it gives CASTPSGRSEQFF. Supplemented by reference TRBV19 and TRBJ2-1, the full variable domain reads DGGITQSPKYLFRKEGQNVTLSCEQNLNHDAMYWYRQDPGQGLRLIYYSQIVNDFQKGDIAEGYSVSREKKESFPLTVTSAQKNPTAFYLCASTPSGRSEQFFGPGTRLTVL.

The genes are TRBV19 and TRBJ1-1; no firm D call. Deletions cut 0 bases from V and 0 bases from J, with 11 bases between. Germline V gives CDR1 LNHDA, CDR2 SQIVND (reference sequence). The CDR3 is made up of 16 amino acids. The DNA for the CDR3 is TGTGCCAGTAGTATAGATATGGCCAGGTTGAACACTGAAGCTTTCTTT. This encodes CASSIDMARLNTEAFF.

V gene TRBV12-5 combines with J gene TRBJ2-1; D is uncertain. The CDR3 consists of 13 residues. Germline lookup yields CDR1 LGHNT and CDR2 FRNRAP. Trimming pared 9 bases from V and 7 bases from J, leaving 16 bases between. The CDR3: CASALQVRNEQFF. In DNA form, the CDR3 reads TGTGCTAGCGCCCTCCAAGTTCGGAATGAGCAGTTCTTC.

The chain has TRBV7-9 and TRBJ2-2; tentatively, D is TRBD1 (5 bases). Trimming left V 1 base short and J 4 bases short, with 16 bases between. This CDR3 is built from 17 residues. Germline CDR1 is SEHNR and CDR2 is FQNEAQ (reference sequence). The CDR3 DNA reads as TGTGCCAGCAGCTTAGGCGTTGGCAGGGTGAGCACCGGGGAGCTGTTTTTT. Protein product: CASSLGVGRVSTGELFF.

The J gene is TRBJ1-2, the V gene TRBV6-6; 12 bases are shared with TRBD1. Germline CDR1 reads MNHNY; CDR2 reads SVGAGI (reference sequence). The CDR3 extends over 12 amino acids. The J segment lost 12 bases and the V segment lost 6 bases, leaving 5 bases of the junction unmatched. CDR3 residues: CASRGTGGFNTF. CDR3 DNA: TGTGCCAGCAGGGGGACAGGGGGCTTCAACACCTTC.

CDR3 in amino acids: CAWSVRGLLNYEQYF. The CDR3 bases are TGTGCCTGGAGTGTGCGGGGGCTCTTGAACTACGAGCAGTACTTC. The J gene is TRBJ2-7, the V gene TRBV30, with TRBD2 as a possible D gene (7 bases). Trimming removed 0 bases from V and 3 bases from J, with 15 bases in between. This CDR3 contains 15 residues. CDR1 and CDR2 from the germline V gene are GTSNPN and SVGIG (reference sequence).